These T cell receptor beta chains were read from a single sample in a study of blood T cell repertoires in COVID-19. Assay: immunoSEQ multiplex PCR; the TCRdb copy retains only in-frame clones and omits some. Of around 100,000 clones listed, 85% are singletons. Material: peripheral blood. The source of these receptors is a man aged 35 to 55 with acute or convalescent COVID-19. Each CDR3 is given with its conserved first and last residue. D genes are given only for firm matches. Part of the rows lack a size; the others show once, few, many or a class for expanded clones.

d_call	clone_size	v_call	j_call	cdr3_aa	cdr3_nt
NA	NA	TRBV11-2	TRBJ1-2	CASSLGLSRGYGYTF	TGTGCCAGCAGCCTAGGGCTGAGTCGCGGCTATGGCTACACCTTC
NA	NA	TRBV10-3	TRBJ2-7	CAISETSAYEQYF	TGTGCCATCAGTGAGACTAGTGCCTACGAGCAGTACTTC
NA	NA	TRBV29-1	TRBJ1-5	CSVARGSNQPQHF	TGCAGCGTTGCAAGGGGTTCTAATCAGCCCCAGCATTTT
NA	NA	TRBV24-1	TRBJ2-7	CATTGISYEQYF	TGTGCCACTACAGGGATCTCCTACGAGCAGTACTTC
NA	NA	TRBV5-1	TRBJ2-5	CASRTLGTPSQETQYF	TGCGCCAGCAGGACGTTAGGGACACCTTCCCAAGAGACCCAGTACTTC
NA	NA	TRBV7-2	TRBJ1-2	CASSFRGYYGYTF	TGTGCCAGCAGCTTCAGGGGCTATTATGGCTACACCTTC
TRBD2	NA	TRBV18	TRBJ2-1	CASSKNLREGEQFF	TGTGCCAGCTCCAAAAATCTCAGGGAGGGTGAGCAGTTCTTC
NA	NA	TRBV5-1	TRBJ2-1	CASSLAGIEQFF	TGCGCCAGCAGCTTGGCAGGTATTGAGCAGTTCTTC
NA	NA	TRBV24-1	TRBJ2-1	CATTRSDSRNNEQFF	TGTGCCACCACCCGATCGGACAGCCGAAACAATGAGCAGTTCTTC
NA	NA	TRBV11-3	TRBJ2-7	CASSLDGSSYEQYF	TGTGCCAGCAGCTTAGACGGGAGCTCCTACGAGCAGTACTTC
NA	NA	TRBV24-1	TRBJ2-3	CATSPRYSTDTQYF	TGTGCCACCAGTCCTAGGTATAGCACAGATACGCAGTATTTT
NA	NA	TRBV7-2	TRBJ1-2	CASDPAGGGYGYTF	TGTGCCAGCGACCCCGCGGGGGGGGGCTATGGCTACACCTTC
NA	NA	TRBV7-3	TRBJ2-3	CASSLTGGALVPDTQYF	TGTGCCAGCAGCTTAACAGGTGGGGCGCTAGTCCCAGATACGCAGTATTTT
NA	NA	TRBV7-9	TRBJ1-4	CASSPTGNNEKLFF	TGTGCCAGCAGCCCGACAGGAAATAATGAAAAACTGTTTTTT
TRBD1	few	TRBV4-1	TRBJ1-5	CASSQADRGGGQPQHF	TGCGCCAGCAGCCAAGCGGACAGGGGGGGAGGTCAGCCCCAGCATTTT
TRBD1	NA	TRBV28	TRBJ2-7	CASSPPPGQGSHEQYF	TGTGCCAGCAGTCCCCCTCCGGGACAGGGTTCCCACGAGCAGTACTTC
TRBD1	NA	TRBV12-5	TRBJ2-3	CASALGQGYTDTQYF	TGTGCTAGTGCCCTGGGACAGGGATACACAGATACGCAGTATTTT
NA	NA	TRBV4-1	TRBJ1-6	CASSQDRGGLVPLHF	TGCGCCAGCAGCCAAGATCGCGGGGGTCTGGTTCCCCTCCACTTT
NA	NA	TRBV5-1	TRBJ1-2	CASSLIGDGYTF	TGCGCCAGCAGCCTGATAGGGGATGGCTACACCTTC
TRBD2	NA	TRBV6-6	TRBJ2-1	CASSRGDYINEQFF	TGTGCCAGCAGTCGAGGGGACTACATCAATGAGCAGTTCTTC
TRBD2	NA	TRBV24-1	TRBJ2-4	CAVPSGLDLAKNIQYF	TGTGCCGTTCCCTCGGGACTAGATCTAGCCAAAAACATTCAGTACTTC
NA	NA	TRBV7-3	TRBJ2-3	CASSLIQGSTDTQYF	TGTGCCAGCAGCTTAATTCAGGGGAGCACAGATACGCAGTATTTT
TRBD1	NA	TRBV4-1	TRBJ1-1	CASSPDRGRLNTEAFF	TGCGCCAGCAGCCCCGACAGGGGGCGCTTGAACACTGAAGCTTTCTTT
NA	NA	TRBV2	TRBJ1-5	CASSPGQTNQPQHF	TGTGCCAGCAGTCCTGGACAGACAAATCAGCCCCAGCATTTT
NA	NA	TRBV6-5	TRBJ2-3	CASNQGAGGTDTQYF	TGTGCCAGCAATCAAGGGGCCGGAGGCACAGATACGCAGTATTTT
TRBD1	NA	TRBV12-3/TRBV12-4	TRBJ2-2	CASKGQGAGELFF	TGTGCCAGCAAGGGACAGGGGGCCGGGGAGCTGTTTTTT
TRBD1	NA	TRBV6-5	TRBJ2-7	CASSYSGTGGYEQYF	TGTGCCAGCAGTTACTCGGGGACAGGGGGCTACGAGCAGTACTTC
TRBD1	NA	TRBV7-8	TRBJ2-7	CASSLNRQGATYEQYF	TGTGCCAGCAGCTTAAACCGACAGGGGGCGACCTACGAGCAGTACTTC
NA	once	TRBV18	TRBJ1-1	CASSPTPSGNTEAFF	TGTGCCAGCTCACCCACCCCCTCGGGGAACACTGAAGCTTTCTTT
NA	NA	TRBV2	TRBJ2-2	CASTRTESGELFF	TGTGCCAGCACTAGGACAGAATCCGGGGAGCTGTTTTTT
NA	NA	TRBV19	TRBJ2-1	CASSPAGQTNEQFF	TGTGCCAGTAGTCCGGCGGGTCAGACCAATGAGCAGTTCTTC
TRBD1	NA	TRBV6-1	TRBJ2-7	CASSESGTGAYEQYF	TGTGCCAGCAGTGAATCGGGGACAGGGGCCTACGAGCAGTACTTC
NA	once	TRBV21-1	TRBJ1-5	CASSLRGQLNQPQHF	TGTGCCAGCAGCCTCCGCGGGCAGCTCAATCAGCCCCAGCATTTT
NA	NA	TRBV15	TRBJ1-5	CATSRDWTDNQPQHF	TGTGCCACCAGCAGAGATTGGACAGATAATCAGCCCCAGCATTTT
TRBD1	NA	TRBV6-1	TRBJ1-4	CASSEAQGSEKLFF	TGTGCCAGCAGTGAAGCACAGGGGTCTGAAAAACTGTTTTTT
TRBD1	NA	TRBV4-1	TRBJ2-1	CASSHQQGKSYNEQFF	TGCGCCAGCAGCCATCAACAGGGGAAGTCCTACAATGAGCAGTTCTTC
TRBD1	NA	TRBV24-1	TRBJ2-1	CATSIGGQGSYNEQFF	TGTGCCACCAGTATAGGGGGACAGGGGTCCTACAATGAGCAGTTCTTC
NA	NA	TRBV6-4	TRBJ2-7	CASSDLGGITEEQYF	TGTGCCAGCAGTGACTTGGGGGGAATCACTGAGGAGCAGTACTTC
TRBD1	NA	TRBV24-1	TRBJ2-6	CATSDQTGDGANVLTF	TGTGCCACCAGTGACCAGACAGGGGACGGGGCCAACGTCCTGACTTTC
TRBD1	NA	TRBV28	TRBJ1-2	CASSLGTANSNYGYTF	TGTGCCAGCAGTCTCGGGACAGCGAACTCTAACTATGGCTACACCTTC